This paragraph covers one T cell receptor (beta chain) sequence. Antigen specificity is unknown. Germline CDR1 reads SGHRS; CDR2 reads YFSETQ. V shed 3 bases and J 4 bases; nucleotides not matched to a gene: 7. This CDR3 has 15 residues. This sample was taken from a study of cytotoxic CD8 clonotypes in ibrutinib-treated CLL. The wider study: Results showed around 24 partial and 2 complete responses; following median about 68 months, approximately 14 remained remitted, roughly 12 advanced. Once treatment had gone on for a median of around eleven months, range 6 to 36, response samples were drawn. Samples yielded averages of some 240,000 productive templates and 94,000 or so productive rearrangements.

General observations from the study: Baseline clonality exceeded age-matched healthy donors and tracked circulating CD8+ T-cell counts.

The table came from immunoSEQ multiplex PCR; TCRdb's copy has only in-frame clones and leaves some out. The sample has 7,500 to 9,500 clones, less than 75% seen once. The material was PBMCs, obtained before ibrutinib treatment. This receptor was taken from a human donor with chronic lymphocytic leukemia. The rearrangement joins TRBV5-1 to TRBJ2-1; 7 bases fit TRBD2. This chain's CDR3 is CASSSLAESYNEQFF. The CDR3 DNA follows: TGCGCCAGCAGCTCCCTAGCGGAGAGTTACAATGAGCAGTTCTTC.